A selection of T cell receptor beta chains follows, all from one sample in a study of cytomegalovirus exposure and HLA in healthy donors. Libraries were prepared by immunoSEQ multiplex PCR; TCRdb keeps only in-frame clonotypes and omits some of them. The sample includes roughly 100,000 clones, 82% of them seen just once. Sequencing used PBMCs. The receptor set was obtained from a man aged 50 to 60 in good health and CMV-seronegative. CDR3s include the opening cysteine and the closing phenylalanine or tryptophan. The D gene is left open where the match is weak. Clone size is given for some rows only: seen once, a few or many times, or a class if the clone is expanded.

CDR3 length: 14; J gene: TRBJ2-7; V gene: TRBV30; D gene: .; clone size: .; CDR3 protein: CAWSVEGSSYEQYF; CDR3 DNA: TGTGCCTGGAGTGTAGAGGGAAGCTCCTACGAGCAGTACTTC
CDR3 length: 13; J gene: TRBJ2-2; V gene: TRBV5-1; D gene: TRBD1; clone size: .; CDR3 protein: CASSGTGNGELFF; CDR3 DNA: TGCGCCAGCTCCGGGACAGGGAATGGGGAGCTGTTTTTT
CDR3 length: 14; J gene: TRBJ2-5; V gene: TRBV6-1; D gene: TRBD1; clone size: .; CDR3 protein: CASSGRQGQETQYF; CDR3 DNA: TGTGCCAGCAGTGGTCGACAGGGACAAGAGACCCAGTACTTC
CDR3 length: 16; J gene: TRBJ2-1; V gene: TRBV4-3; D gene: TRBD2; clone size: .; CDR3 protein: CASSPSRSGGARVQFF; CDR3 DNA: TGCGCCAGCAGCCCCTCCCGAAGCGGGGGGGCTAGAGTGCAGTTCTTC
CDR3 length: 16; J gene: TRBJ2-2; V gene: TRBV9; D gene: TRBD2; clone size: .; CDR3 protein: CASSAELWTRPGELFF; CDR3 DNA: TGTGCCAGCAGCGCAGAACTGTGGACTAGGCCCGGGGAGCTGTTTTTT
CDR3 length: 14; J gene: TRBJ2-7; V gene: TRBV18; D gene: .; clone size: once; CDR3 protein: CASSPPGGADEQYF; CDR3 DNA: TGTGCCAGCTCACCTCCGGGGGGCGCGGACGAGCAGTACTTC
CDR3 length: 14; J gene: TRBJ2-1; V gene: TRBV18; D gene: .; clone size: .; CDR3 protein: CASSPPNRDNEQFF; CDR3 DNA: TGTGCCAGCTCACCACCGAACAGGGACAATGAGCAGTTCTTC
CDR3 length: 14; J gene: TRBJ2-3; V gene: TRBV10-1; D gene: .; clone size: .; CDR3 protein: CASSEWGDTDTQYF; CDR3 DNA: TGCGCCAGCAGTGAGTGGGGGGACACAGATACGCAGTATTTT
CDR3 length: 15; J gene: TRBJ2-7; V gene: TRBV9; D gene: .; clone size: .; CDR3 protein: CASSVGGGGSYEQYF; CDR3 DNA: TGTGCCAGCAGCGTAGGGGGAGGGGGCTCCTACGAGCAGTACTTC
CDR3 length: 14; J gene: TRBJ2-3; V gene: TRBV29-1; D gene: TRBD2; clone size: .; CDR3 protein: CSVDGTIITDTQYF; CDR3 DNA: TGCAGCGTTGATGGGACTATTATCACAGATACGCAGTATTTT
CDR3 length: 15; J gene: TRBJ2-5; V gene: TRBV5-4; D gene: .; clone size: once; CDR3 protein: CASSLPPTSQETQYF; CDR3 DNA: TGTGCCAGCAGCTTGCCCCCGACTAGCCAAGAGACCCAGTACTTC